The 8 T cell receptor beta chains below come from one sample, sequenced in a study of neurological immune-mediated disorders. Time point: longitudinal time-point 3. TCRdb reprocessed the 5' RACE reads with MiXCR, giving one entry per CDR3 protein. The repertoire holds tens of thousands of distinct CDR3 sequences, about 4.5% seen once, with more than 5% in the top ten. Material for sequencing was PBMCs. These receptors all come from a woman aged 60 to 75 with multiple sclerosis.

This clonotype was found many times. This chain joins TRBV5-1 and TRBJ2-5, with 9 bases aligning to TRBD2. The CDR3 length is 15 residues. With V trimmed by 6 bases and J by 0 bases, 6 bases remained unmatched. Germline CDR1 and CDR2: SGHRS and YFSETQ. CDR3 bases: TGCGCCAGCACGATGCGGGGGGGATACCAAGAGACCCAGTACTTC. This sequence encodes CASTMRGGYQETQYF.

The sample holds many counts of this clonotype. The CDR3 DNA reads as TGTGCCAGCAGTTTCTCCGGGACAAAAAGTGGCTACACCTTC. Translated: CASSFSGTKSGYTF. This chain connects TRBV27 to TRBJ1-2; perhaps TRBD1 as D (6 bases). This CDR3 region has 14 residues. V lost 3 bases and J 7 bases, leaving 15 bases between the germline ends. Germline CDR1 MNHEY, CDR2 SMNVEV (reference sequence).

This clonotype was detected many times. This sequence joins TRBV20-1 and TRBJ1-6; D is perhaps TRBD1 (6 bases). CDR3 size: 13 residues. V shed 6 bases and J shed 11 bases, with 17 bases lying between them. Germline lookup yields CDR1 DFQATT and CDR2 SNEGSKA (reference sequence). CDR3 region: CSAFGQSDTPLHF. The DNA for the CDR3 is TGCAGTGCCTTCGGACAGAGTGACACACCCCTCCACTTT.

In its sample, this clonotype was seen many times. CDR3 in DNA: TGTGCCAGCAGCCAAGACCGGGGCAATGAGCAGTTCTTC. This codes for CASSQDRGNEQFF. The V gene is TRBV7-2, the J gene TRBJ2-1, with a tentative D call TRBD2 (5 bases). Looked up from germline, CDR1 is SGHTA and CDR2 is FQGNSA. The CDR3 length is 13 residues. Between the trimmed V and J ends, which lost 5 bases and 6 bases, there was a span of 11 bases.

This clonotype was detected many times. This chain joins TRBV5-1 and TRBJ2-7, with D possibly being TRBD1 (5 bases). Trimming removed 3 bases at V and 7 bases at J, with 17 bases between. The V gene's germline CDR1 is SGHRS and CDR2 YFSETQ. The CDR3 runs 14 residues. The CDR3 sequence is CASSSTTVAPEQYF. The CDR3 nucleotides read TGCGCCAGCAGCTCCACGACAGTGGCCCCGGAGCAGTACTTC.

This clonotype was counted ten times or more. The chain links TRBV14 to TRBJ1-1; a weak D match, TRBD1 (6 bases). CDR1 and CDR2 from the germline V gene are SGHDN and FVKESK. The V end was cut by 4 bases, the J end by 10 bases, with 16 bases between. The CDR3 loop spans 13 amino acids. CDR3 nucleotide sequence: TGTGCCAGCAGCCGCCGGGACACAAGGGGAGCTTTCTTT. It codes for CASSRRDTRGAFF.

This clonotype showed up many times. This sequence joins TRBV9 and TRBJ1-1; a possible D gene is TRBD1 (5 bases). Trimming took off 1 base at V and 3 bases at J, with 13 bases between the two ends. There are 15 residues in the CDR3. Germline-derived CDR1 and CDR2 are SGDLS and YYNGEE. This chain's CDR3 is CASSVKAGPYTEAFF. The CDR3 DNA follows: TGTGCCAGCAGCGTAAAGGCAGGGCCGTACACTGAAGCTTTCTTT.

This clonotype was seen ten or more times. CDR3 residues: CASSLQGEQPQHF. DNA for the CDR3: TGCGCCAGCAGCTTGCAGGGGGAACAGCCCCAGCATTTT. This chain uses TRBV5-1 with TRBJ1-5; 7 bases line up with TRBD1. Losses at the gene ends were 1 base for V and 7 bases for J; bases not matched to a gene: 2. Looked up from germline, CDR1 is SGHRS and CDR2 is YFSETQ. The CDR3 totals 13 residues.